This T cell receptor beta chain was sequenced in a study of graft-versus-host responses after intestinal transplantation. The CDR3 runs 11 residues. Germline CDR1 DFQATT, CDR2 SNEGSKA (reference sequence). Trimming took 1 base from V and 12 from J, leaving 10 bases between them. About this clone itself: The antigen remains unidentified.

Assay used: immunoSEQ multiplex PCR; TCRdb lists only in-frame clones, some missing. The top ten hold roughly 1% of the sample, which has over 100,000 clones, over 75% seen once. The sequence was collected from a human donor who received an intestinal transplant. The sample in question was unstimulated CD4+ T cells sorted from spleen or lymph node cells, obtained before intestinal transplant. The chain combines TRBV20-1 with TRBJ2-1, with D perhaps TRBD2 (5 bases). In DNA form, the CDR3 reads TGCAGTGCTAGAGGGAGGCCCTGGCAGTTCTTC. The encoded protein is CSARGRPWQFF.